Following are 31 T cell receptor beta chains from one sample sequenced in a study of cytomegalovirus exposure and HLA in healthy donors. The data were produced by immunoSEQ multiplex PCR, yet TCRdb's version contains in-frame clones alone and is incomplete. The repertoire holds some 85,000 clones, about 96% seen once, with 1.3% in the top ten. Sequenced input: PBMCs. These receptor sequences come from a woman younger than 30 in good health and CMV-seronegative.

The chain links TRBV7-2 to TRBJ1-2; 8 bases fit TRBD1. Germline CDR1 is SGHTA and CDR2 is FQGNSA. V dropped 5 bases and J dropped 4; count of bases not matched to a gene: 12. This CDR3 is built from 16 residues. The chain's CDR3 is CASSRSSGGPGYGYTF. In DNA, the CDR3 is TGTGCCAGCAGCCGCTCGTCAGGGGGCCCGGGCTATGGCTACACCTTC.

The rearrangement joins TRBV6-4 to TRBJ2-1; 11 bases map to TRBD2. Trimming at V came to 4 bases and at J to 10 bases, leaving 21 bases not matched to a gene. CDR3 length: 19 amino acids. Germline V CDR1 and CDR2: MRHNA, SNTAGT. CDR3 loop: CASSAFDAPRTSGYGEQFF. The CDR3 nucleotides are TGTGCCAGCAGTGCTTTCGACGCGCCGAGGACTAGCGGGTACGGGGAGCAGTTCTTC.

The rearrangement joins TRBV5-4 to TRBJ2-5, with 12 bases identical to TRBD2. The CDR3 is 16 residues long. CDR1 is SGHNT, CDR2 YYREEE, per germline (reference sequence). V shed 3 bases and J 5 bases; nucleotides not matched to a gene: 8. In DNA, the CDR3 is TGTGCCAGCAGCTCCGCTAGCGGGAGGGCCCGCGAGACCCAGTACTTC. It translates to CASSSASGRARETQYF.

This rearrangement joins TRBV2 to TRBJ1-3, with D uncertain. CDR1 SNHLY and CDR2 FYNNEI come from the germline V gene. Trimming pared 6 bases from V and 0 bases from J, leaving 12 bases between. The CDR3 has 15 residues. CDR3 sequence reads: CASSLGEISGNTIYF. DNA of the CDR3: TGTGCCAGCAGCCTCGGGGAAATCTCTGGAAACACCATATATTTT. Drawing the rest from reference TRBV2 and TRBJ1-3, the complete variable domain is EPEVTQTPSHQVTQMGQEVILRCVPISNHLYFYWYRQILGQKVEFLVSFYNNEISEKSEIFDDQFSVERPDGSNFTLKIRSTKLEDSAMYFCASSLGEISGNTIYFGEGSWLTVV.

CDR3 nucleotide sequence: TGCGCCAGCAGCCCGCAGAACCCGGGACAGCACACCGGGGAGCTGTTTTTT. It encodes CASSPQNPGQHTGELFF. This chain uses TRBV4-1 with TRBJ2-2, with 7 nucleotides matching TRBD1. Germline assignment: CDR1 MGHRA and CDR2 YSYEKL. J was trimmed by 3 bases and V by 4 bases; bases with no gene match: 11. This CDR3 contains 17 residues.

To note about this clone: This CDR3 is also generated by other DNA sequences in the sample. The genes are TRBV18 and TRBJ2-3, with D unresolved. With 6 bases removed from V and 0 bases from J, the gap between germline ends came to 10 bases. Per the germline V gene, CDR1 is KGHSH and CDR2 is LQKENI. The CDR3 has 14 amino acids. The CDR3 nucleotides read TGTGCCAGCTCCCCCGGGTCTAGCACAGATACGCAGTATTTT. Translated: CASSPGSSTDTQYF.

This sequence joins TRBV30 and TRBJ1-4, with D perhaps TRBD1 (5 bases). The germline gives CDR1 GTSNPN, CDR2 SVGIG (reference sequence). The CDR3 has 15 residues. V shed 2 bases and J shed 5 bases, with 15 bases lying between them. The CDR3 loop is CAWSPRDRRNEKLFF. The DNA for the CDR3 is TGTGCCTGGAGTCCTAGAGACAGACGGAATGAAAAACTGTTTTTT.

V is TRBV5-4 and J is TRBJ2-3, with TRBD2 identical over 14 bases. Germline CDR1 and CDR2: SGHNT and YYREEE (reference sequence). The CDR3 loop spans 20 amino acids. The V segment lost 4 bases and the J segment 0 bases; nucleotides outside the gene matches: 13. CDR3 DNA: TGTGCCAGCAGCCCCCAATGGGGGACTAGCGGGAGCGCTAGCACAGATACGCAGTATTTT. As protein: CASSPQWGTSGSASTDTQYF.

V and J are TRBV28 and TRBJ2-3, with 9 bases that match TRBD1. V was clipped by 4 bases and J by 3 bases; unmatched bases: 5. Germline loops: CDR1 MDHEN, CDR2 SYDVKM. The CDR3 is made up of 15 amino acids. CDR3 sequence: CASSSLGQGTDTQYF. CDR3 in DNA: TGTGCCAGCAGTTCTCTCGGACAGGGGACAGATACGCAGTATTTT.

The CDR3 DNA reads as TGTGCCAGCAGTAAAGCGGGAGGGTACGCAGATACGCAGTATTTT. Protein product: CASSKAGGYADTQYF. The genes are TRBV28 and TRBJ2-3; the match to TRBD2 covers 10 bases. The CDR3 covers 15 residues. J lost 4 bases, V lost 5 bases, and 6 bases had no gene match. Germline V gives CDR1 MDHEN, CDR2 SYDVKM.

For this clone: The CDR3 carries no conserved terminal phenylalanine or tryptophan, so it likely arises from a read error. The DNA is omitted, as the CDR3 cannot be located on it reliably, and the CDR3 follows TCRdb's listing. This sequence joins TRBV6-6 and TRBJ1-5. Inclusive of both ends, the CDR3 amounts to 8 amino acids. Germline CDR1 is MNHNY and CDR2 is SVGAGI (reference sequence). The CDR3 spells CAGGPSHP.

The sample holds one count of this clone. V gene TRBV10-3 combines with J gene TRBJ2-1; D might be TRBD2 (6 bases). In germline, CDR1 is ENHRY, CDR2 SYGVKD. The V gene lost 6 bases and the J gene lost 7 bases, with 13 bases spanning the gap. This CDR3 has 13 amino acids. The chain's CDR3 is CAIRLGSQNEQFF. CDR3 bases: TGTGCCATCAGACTCGGGAGTCAGAATGAGCAGTTCTTC.

The rearrangement joins TRBV5-4 to TRBJ2-5; unclear D gene. The CDR3 loop spans 13 amino acids. V dropped 0 bases and J dropped 5 bases, with 8 bases sitting between them. The V gene's germline CDR1 is SGHNT and CDR2 YYREEE (reference sequence). The CDR3 reads CASSLAARETQYF. The CDR3 DNA sequence: TGTGCCAGCAGCTTGGCTGCGCGCGAGACCCAGTACTTC.

The V gene is TRBV5-6, the J gene TRBJ1-2, with no clear D. Germline CDR1 is SGHDT and CDR2 is YYEEEE. The CDR3 sequence is 12 residues long. Trimming took off 4 bases at V and 8 bases at J, with 12 bases between the two ends. CDR3 coding DNA: TGTGCCAGCAGCACGCTGGCCGGGGGCTACACCTTC. It yields the protein CASSTLAGGYTF. The variable domain in full, with the rest retrieved from reference TRBV5-6 and TRBJ1-2, is DAGVTQSPTHLIKTRGQQVTLRCSPKSGHDTVSWYQQALGQGPQFIFQYYEEEERQRGNFPDRFSGHQFPNYSSELNVNALLLGDSALYLCASSTLAGGYTFGSGTRLTVV.

V gene TRBV6-6 combines with J gene TRBJ2-5; TRBD1 agrees at 7 bases. This CDR3 comprises 16 residues. J gave up 4 bases and V 4 bases, and 12 bases lay outside the gene matches. Looked up from germline, CDR1 is MNHNY and CDR2 is SVGAGI (reference sequence). The CDR3 region is CASSSPPTGAGETQYF. The DNA of the CDR3 is TGTGCCAGCAGTTCCCCCCCAACAGGGGCGGGAGAGACCCAGTACTTC.

The CDR3 DNA reads as TGTGCCAGTAGTATTCAGAGCGCACCATACGAGCAGTACTTC. Translated, it gives CASSIQSAPYEQYF. V usage is TRBV19 and J usage is TRBJ2-7, with unresolved D. Trimming shortened V by 3 bases and J by 4 bases, and 13 bases separated the two germline ends. From germline, CDR1 is LNHDA and CDR2 SQIVND (reference sequence). The CDR3 runs 14 residues.

The chain couples TRBV5-1 to TRBJ1-1, with a possible D match to TRBD1 (6 bases). V lost 7 bases and J 2 bases, leaving 12 bases between the germline ends. Germline CDR1 SGHRS, CDR2 YFSETQ. There are 13 residues in the CDR3. The CDR3 loop is CASGGATNTEAFF. Here the CDR3 DNA reads TGCGCCAGCGGGGGGGCGACTAACACTGAAGCTTTCTTT.

Within the sample, this clone is medium-sized (0.01 to 0.1%). CDR3 sequence reads: CASSPGTSGPTGELFF. The CDR3 DNA reads as TGTGCCAGCAGCCCAGGGACTAGCGGGCCCACCGGGGAGCTGTTTTTT. The chain joins TRBV21-1 to TRBJ2-2; no check of the table's D call, TRBD2, against the DNA was made. TRBV21-1 is described as a pseudogene. The CDR3 is 16 amino acids.

The chain carries TRBV11-3 and TRBJ2-7, with 14 bases lining up with TRBD2. The germline CDR1 and CDR2 sequences are SGHNT and YENEEA. Unmatched junction bases numbered 6, after V lost 4 bases and J lost 7 bases. The CDR3 consists of 15 residues. CDR3: CASSSGLAGAWEQYF. The CDR3, as DNA: TGTGCCAGCAGCTCGGGACTAGCGGGGGCCTGGGAGCAGTACTTC.

CDR3 sequence (DNA): TGTGCCAGCAGCTTAGCGAGTGAAGCTTTCTTT. It yields the protein CASSLASEAFF. The V call is TRBV7-9, the J call TRBJ1-1; D remains unclear. The CDR3 totals 11 residues. Trimming took off 0 bases at V and 7 bases at J, with 3 bases between the two ends. Germline V gene sequence: CDR1 SEHNR, CDR2 FQNEAQ (reference sequence).

The V and J genes are TRBV4-1 and TRBJ1-2, with D possibly being TRBD1 (6 bases). CDR1 is MGHRA and CDR2 is YSYEKL in the germline V gene. The CDR3 sequence is 15 residues long. Trimming left V 0 bases short and J 3 bases short, with 11 bases between. In DNA, the CDR3 is TGCGCCAGCAGCCAAGAGCGGGGGCGGGACTATGGCTACACCTTC. Residues: CASSQERGRDYGYTF.

This clone was recorded a few times. The chain is built from TRBV19 and TRBJ2-7, with D possibly TRBD2 on 6 matching bases. Germline V gives CDR1 LNHDA, CDR2 SQIVND (reference sequence). The CDR3 covers 18 residues. With 8 bases removed from V and 0 bases from J, the gap between germline ends came to 26 bases. CDR3 protein: CASGRLGSGTGSSYEQYF. CDR3 DNA: TGTGCCAGTGGCCGGCTCGGTAGCGGAACTGGGAGCTCCTACGAGCAGTACTTC.

V gene TRBV28 combines with J gene TRBJ2-3; 7 nucleotides line up with TRBD1. The CDR3 spans 14 residues. Losses at the gene ends were 4 bases for V and 0 bases for J; bases not matched to a gene: 1. In germline, CDR1 is MDHEN, CDR2 SYDVKM. In DNA, the CDR3 is TGTGCCAGCAGTTGGGACAGTAGCACAGATACGCAGTATTTT. Protein sequence: CASSWDSSTDTQYF.

V gene TRBV11-2 combines with J gene TRBJ2-7; D gene unclear. Germline values: CDR1 SGHAT, CDR2 FQNNGV. The CDR3 loop spans 14 amino acids. V was shortened by 1 base and J by 3 bases, with 10 bases between the two germline ends. As DNA, the CDR3 is TGTGCCAGCAGCTTAGTGGAGAGCTACTACGAGCAGTACTTC. Translation: CASSLVESYYEQYF.

For the CDR3, the DNA is TGTGCCAGCAGTACAACGGGCACTGAAGCTTTCTTT. It specifies CASSTTGTEAFF. The rearrangement uses TRBV6-5 and TRBJ1-1; D not resolved. From germline, CDR1 is MNHEY and CDR2 SVGAGI. This CDR3 has 12 amino acids. Between the trimmed V and J ends, which lost 5 bases and 4 bases, there was a span of 8 bases.

V is TRBV18 and J is TRBJ1-1, with 7 bases aligning to TRBD1. This CDR3 has 15 amino acids. V gave up 4 bases and J gave up 6 bases; unmatched junction bases: 11. Germline V CDR1 and CDR2: KGHSH, LQKENI. CDR3 in amino acids: CASSQQTGNGAEAFF. DNA of the CDR3: TGTGCCAGCTCACAACAGACAGGGAACGGGGCTGAAGCTTTCTTT.

This chain connects TRBV19 to TRBJ2-5, with 10 nucleotides matching TRBD1. The germline CDR1 and CDR2 sequences are LNHDA and SQIVND (reference sequence). The V and J ends lost 5 bases and 5 bases, in that order; junction bases with no gene match: 8. This CDR3 region has 15 residues. The CDR3 nucleotides are TGTGCCAGTAGTCTCGGGACAGGGGTCTTCGAGACCCAGTACTTC. The encoded protein is CASSLGTGVFETQYF.

The chain is built from TRBV7-2 and TRBJ1-2; TRBD1 is a possible D gene (6 bases). Trimming removed 3 bases at V and 4 bases at J, with 21 bases between. CDR3 length equals 17 residues. Looked up from germline, CDR1 is SGHTA and CDR2 is FQGNSA. The CDR3 loop is CASSFKASGRGVYGYTF. CDR3 bases: TGTGCCAGCAGCTTCAAGGCCTCGGGGAGGGGGGTCTATGGCTACACCTTC.

The chain links TRBV28 to TRBJ2-3, with 9 bases aligning to TRBD2. Germline lookup yields CDR1 MDHEN and CDR2 SYDVKM. The junction had 1 base not matched to a gene; V was cut back by 5 bases and J by 4 bases. There are 13 residues in the CDR3. The CDR3 region is CASSRTSADTQYF. The CDR3 DNA follows: TGTGCCAGCAGTAGGACTAGCGCAGATACGCAGTATTTT.

This clone was recorded only once. The V and J genes are TRBV14 and TRBJ2-2; the D is unclear. CDR1 SGHDN and CDR2 FVKESK come from the germline V gene. V was trimmed by 0 bases and J by 2 bases, leaving 4 bases between them. The CDR3 length is 14 residues. In DNA, the CDR3 is TGTGCCAGCAGCCAAGACCTCAACACCGGGGAGCTGTTTTTT. This sequence encodes CASSQDLNTGELFF.

The V and J genes are TRBV7-9 and TRBJ1-4; possible D gene TRBD1, 5 bases. The CDR3 covers 12 residues. The germline gives CDR1 SEHNR, CDR2 FQNEAQ (reference sequence). V was cut by 6 bases and J by 8 bases, with 10 bases left in between. This CDR3 is CASRSTAEKLFF. In DNA form, the CDR3 reads TGTGCCAGCAGGTCGACAGCGGAAAAACTGTTTTTT.